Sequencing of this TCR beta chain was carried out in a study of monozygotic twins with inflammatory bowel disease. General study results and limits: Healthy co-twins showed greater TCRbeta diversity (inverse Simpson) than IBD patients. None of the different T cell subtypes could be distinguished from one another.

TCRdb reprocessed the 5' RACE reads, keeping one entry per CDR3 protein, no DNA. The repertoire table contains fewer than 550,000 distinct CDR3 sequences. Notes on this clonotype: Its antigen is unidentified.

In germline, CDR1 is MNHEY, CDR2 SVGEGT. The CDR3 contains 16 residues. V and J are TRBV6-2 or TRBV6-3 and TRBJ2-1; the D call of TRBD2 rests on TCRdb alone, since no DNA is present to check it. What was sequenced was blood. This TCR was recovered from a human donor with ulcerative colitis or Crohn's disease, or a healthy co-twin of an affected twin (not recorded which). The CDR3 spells CASSSPELAGYNEQFF.